This T cell receptor beta chain was captured by sequencing in a study of cytomegalovirus exposure and HLA in healthy donors. Regarding the study as a whole: Across donors, most TCRs were seen rarely, yet some public ones were widespread. Highly shared variants forming one cluster were likely a sequencing artifact. Clonal expansion, a later analysis showed, was greater in HLA-associated TCR beta chains than in equally common others. Reports showed the classifier diagnosing cytomegalovirus status with high specificity and sensitivity.

Of note for this clone: Its antigen is not identified.

Use of 60 Vbeta and 13 Jbeta primers characterized the PCR. This table comes from immunoSEQ multiplex PCR, and its TCRdb copy is limited to in-frame clones, with some not included. Here the sample spans 74,000 or so clones, approximately 71% being singletons. The CDR3 sequence is 14 residues long. V was pared by 8 bases and J by 5 bases, with 18 bases between. Looked up from germline, CDR1 is SNHLY and CDR2 is FYNNEI. The TCR comes from a woman in her thirties or forties in good health and CMV-seronegative. The sequenced sample consisted of PBMCs. The V call is TRBV2, the J call TRBJ2-5, with TRBD2 as a possible D gene (5 bases). DNA of the CDR3: TGTGCCAGCGGATTAGACCGAACGGGGGAGACCCAGTACTTC. Protein product: CASGLDRTGETQYF. Combining the CDR3 with reference TRBV2 and TRBJ2-5 gives the whole variable domain EPEVTQTPSHQVTQMGQEVILRCVPISNHLYFYWYRQILGQKVEFLVSFYNNEISEKSEIFDDQFSVERPDGSNFTLKIRSTKLEDSAMYFCASGLDRTGETQYFGPGTRLLVL.